These 5 T cell receptor beta chains share one sample of origin, sequenced in a study of blood T cell repertoires in COVID-19. Clones were sequenced by immunoSEQ multiplex PCR, and TCRdb holds only the in-frame ones, with some missing. The sample consists of just over 350,000 clones, around 88% of them appearing once. The sequencing input was peripheral blood. These receptors originate from a woman aged 55-69 years with COVID-19, enrolled during active disease.

CDR3 in amino acids: CASIRAGGVNTGELFF. The CDR3 DNA follows: TGTGCCAGCATTCGAGCGGGGGGAGTAAACACCGGGGAGCTGTTTTTT. The chain has TRBV6-6 and TRBJ2-2; the match to TRBD2 covers 9 bases. The V gene's germline CDR1 is MNHNY and CDR2 SVGAGI (reference sequence). The CDR3 covers 16 residues. Germline trimming cut 7 bases from V and 2 bases from J; bases unmatched to any gene: 8.

This clone was counted a few times. The V gene is TRBV7-9, the J gene TRBJ1-3; 7 nucleotides line up with TRBD1. The CDR3 covers 16 residues. The junction had 10 bases not matched to a gene; V was cut back by 8 bases and J by 0 bases. Germline assignment: CDR1 SEHNR and CDR2 FQNEAQ (reference sequence). CDR3 DNA sequence: TGTGCCAGCGTGCCGGGGACAGCCAGCTCTGGAAACACCATATATTTT. Amino acids: CASVPGTASSGNTIYF.

The chain couples TRBV3-1 (or the pseudogene TRBV3-2) to TRBJ1-1; 8 bases match TRBD1. CDR1 LGHDT and CDR2 YNNKEL come from the germline V gene (reference sequence). The CDR3 is 14 amino acids. The V and J ends lost 2 bases and 3 bases, in that order; junction bases with no gene match: 2. In DNA, the CDR3 is TGTGCCAGCAGCCAACACAGGGGGTACACTGAAGCTTTCTTT. It translates to CASSQHRGYTEAFF.

Here the CDR3 reads CASSLGNGLQPQHF. The CDR3 DNA is TGTGCCAGCAGCCTGGGGAACGGACTTCAGCCCCAGCATTTT. The V call is TRBV3-1 (or the pseudogene TRBV3-2), the J call TRBJ1-5, with no clear D. V shed 4 bases and J shed 6 bases, with 13 bases lying between them. Germline CDR1 and CDR2: LGHDT and YNNKEL (reference sequence). CDR3 length: 14 amino acids.

The J gene is TRBJ1-2, the V gene TRBV7-2, with 7 nucleotides matching TRBD1. The CDR3 contains 15 residues. Unmatched junction bases numbered 8, after V lost 3 bases and J lost 4 bases. CDR1 and CDR2 (germline): SGHTA, FQGNSA. The CDR3 sequence is CASSFERWDSYGYTF. CDR3 in DNA: TGTGCCAGCAGCTTCGAACGATGGGACAGCTATGGCTACACCTTC.